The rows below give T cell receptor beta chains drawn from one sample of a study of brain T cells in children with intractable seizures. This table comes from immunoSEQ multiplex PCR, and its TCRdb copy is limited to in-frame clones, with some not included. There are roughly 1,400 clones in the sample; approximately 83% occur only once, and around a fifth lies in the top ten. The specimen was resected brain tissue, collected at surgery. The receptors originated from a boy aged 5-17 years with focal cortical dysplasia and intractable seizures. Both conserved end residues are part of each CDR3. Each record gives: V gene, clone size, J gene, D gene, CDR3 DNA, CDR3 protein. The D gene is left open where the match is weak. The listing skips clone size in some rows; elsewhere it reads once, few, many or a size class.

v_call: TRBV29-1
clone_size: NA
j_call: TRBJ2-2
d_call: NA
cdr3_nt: TGCAGCGTTGCTCCCCACCCCCAAACCGGGGAGCTGTTTTTT
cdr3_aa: CSVAPHPQTGELFF

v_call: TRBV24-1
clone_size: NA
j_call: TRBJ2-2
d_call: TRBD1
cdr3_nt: TGTGCCACCAGTGATTTGTCCGGGACAGGGAAGACCGGGGAGCTGTTTTTT
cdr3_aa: CATSDLSGTGKTGELFF

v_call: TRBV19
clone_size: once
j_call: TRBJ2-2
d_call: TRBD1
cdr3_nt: TGTGCCAGTAGTATTTTGAGGGGGCCGAACACCGGGGAGCTGTTTTTT
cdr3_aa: CASSILRGPNTGELFF

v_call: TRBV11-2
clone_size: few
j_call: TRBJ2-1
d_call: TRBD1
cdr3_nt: TGTGCCAGCAGCGTTTTACAGGGGGACTATGAGCAGTTCTTC
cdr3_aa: CASSVLQGDYEQFF

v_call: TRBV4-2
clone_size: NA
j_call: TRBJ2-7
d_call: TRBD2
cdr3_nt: TGTGCCAGCAGCCAAGATGCTAGCGGGGGGTCCTACGAGCAGTACTTC
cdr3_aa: CASSQDASGGSYEQYF

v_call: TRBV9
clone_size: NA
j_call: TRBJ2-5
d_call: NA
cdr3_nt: TGTGCCAGCAGCGTAGGGCTAGGAAGACAAGAGACCCAGTACTTC
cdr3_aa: CASSVGLGRQETQYF

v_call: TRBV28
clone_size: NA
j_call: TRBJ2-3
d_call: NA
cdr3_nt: TGTGCCAGCAGGGCAGGGGTGGGCGCAGATACGCAGTATTTT
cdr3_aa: CASRAGVGADTQYF

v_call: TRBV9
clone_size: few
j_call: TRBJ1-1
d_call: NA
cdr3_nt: TGTGCCAGCAGCGTAGGAGGGGAAGCTTTCTTT
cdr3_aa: CASSVGGEAFF

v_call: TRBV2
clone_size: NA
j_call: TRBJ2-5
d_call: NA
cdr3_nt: TGTGCCAGCAGACAGGACTGGGGGGAAGAGACCCAGTACTTC
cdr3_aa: CASRQDWGEETQYF

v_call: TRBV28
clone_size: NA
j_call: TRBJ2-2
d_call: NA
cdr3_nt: TGTGCCAGCAGGAGTTCAGGGGCAGGGGCCGGGGAGCTGTTTTTT
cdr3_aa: CASRSSGAGAGELFF

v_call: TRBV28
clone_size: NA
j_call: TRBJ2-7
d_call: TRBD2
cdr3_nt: TGTGCCAGCAGTTTTGCGGGGGAGAGGTACGAGCAGTACTTC
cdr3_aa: CASSFAGERYEQYF

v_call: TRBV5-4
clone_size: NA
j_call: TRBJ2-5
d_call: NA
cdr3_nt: TGTGCCAGCAGCTTCGGGAGTATGACGGAGACCCAGTACTTC
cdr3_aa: CASSFGSMTETQYF

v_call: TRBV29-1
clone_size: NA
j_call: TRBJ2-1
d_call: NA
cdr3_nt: TGCAGCGTAGATACAGGGTTTGGGGGTTGGGAGCAGTTCTTC
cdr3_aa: CSVDTGFGGWEQFF

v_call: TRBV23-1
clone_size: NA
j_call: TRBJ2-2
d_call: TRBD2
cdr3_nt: TGCGCCAGCCGGGGGAGCGGGGGGCCGAACACCGGGGAGCTGTTTTTT
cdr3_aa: CASRGSGGPNTGELFF

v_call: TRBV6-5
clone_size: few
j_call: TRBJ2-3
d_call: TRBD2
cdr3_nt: TGTGCCAGCAGTTACCGGACTGGGGGGGCAGATACGCAGTATTTT
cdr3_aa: CASSYRTGGADTQYF

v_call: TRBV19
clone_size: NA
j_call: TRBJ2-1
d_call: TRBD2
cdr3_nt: TGTGCCAGTAGTATCCTAGCGGGGACAGCTGAGCAGTTCTTC
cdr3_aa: CASSILAGTAEQFF

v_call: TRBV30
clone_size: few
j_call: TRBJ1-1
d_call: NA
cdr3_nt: TGTGCCTGGAGTGTAGAGTGGAACACTGAAGCTTTCTTT
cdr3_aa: CAWSVEWNTEAFF

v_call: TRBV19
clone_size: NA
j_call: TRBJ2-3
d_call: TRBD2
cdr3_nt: TGTGCCAGTAGTATTCTCCAGACCGGGACTAGTGGCACAGATACGCAGTATTTT
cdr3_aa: CASSILQTGTSGTDTQYF

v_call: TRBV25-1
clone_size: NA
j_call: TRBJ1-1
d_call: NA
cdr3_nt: TGTGCCAGCAGTGAATCAAGGAACACTGAAGCTTTCTTT
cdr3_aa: CASSESRNTEAFF

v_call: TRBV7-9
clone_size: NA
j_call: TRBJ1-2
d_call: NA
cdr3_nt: TGTGCCAGCAGCGTTACAGGTCTGCGGGGCTACACCTTC
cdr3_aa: CASSVTGLRGYTF

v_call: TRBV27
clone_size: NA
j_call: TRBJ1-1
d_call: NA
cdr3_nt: TGTGCCAGCAGTCCACTAGGGGCAGGTGAAGCTTTCTTT
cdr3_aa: CASSPLGAGEAFF

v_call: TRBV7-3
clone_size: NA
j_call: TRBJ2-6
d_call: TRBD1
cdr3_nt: TGTGCCAGCAGCCCGACAGGGGGCTCGGCGGGGGCCAACGTCCTGACTTTC
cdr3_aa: CASSPTGGSAGANVLTF

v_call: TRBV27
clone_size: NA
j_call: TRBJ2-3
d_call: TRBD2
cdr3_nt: TGTGCCAGCAGGGACCTAGCGGGGGGAGATACGCAGTATTTT
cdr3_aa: CASRDLAGGDTQYF

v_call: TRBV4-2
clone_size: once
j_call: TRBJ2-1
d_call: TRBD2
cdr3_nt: TGTGCCAGCAGCCAAGAAGGCGGGGGGGTTTACAATGAGCAGTTCTTC
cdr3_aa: CASSQEGGGVYNEQFF

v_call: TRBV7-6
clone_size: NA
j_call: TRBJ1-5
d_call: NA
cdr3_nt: TGTGCCAGCAGCTTAGAAGTCGGACAGCCCCAGCATTTT
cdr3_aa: CASSLEVGQPQHF

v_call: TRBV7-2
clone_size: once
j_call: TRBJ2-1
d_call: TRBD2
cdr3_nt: TGTGCCAGCAGCTGGTTAACTAGCGTCTCCTACAATGAGCAGTTCTTC
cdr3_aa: CASSWLTSVSYNEQFF

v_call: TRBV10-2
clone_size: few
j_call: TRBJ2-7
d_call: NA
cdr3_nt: TGCGCCAGCAGTGAGCCGAATCCGGGACGGGGGAGCCACGAGCAGTACTTC
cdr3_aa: CASSEPNPGRGSHEQYF

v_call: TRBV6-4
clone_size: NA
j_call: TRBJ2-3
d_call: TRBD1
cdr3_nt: TGTGCCAGCAGTGCCGGGACAGGGGCAGATACGCAGTATTTT
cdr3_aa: CASSAGTGADTQYF

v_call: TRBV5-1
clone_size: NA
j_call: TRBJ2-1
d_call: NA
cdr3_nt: TGCGCCAGCAGCCCGGACCCCCGGGGGTACAATGAGCAGTTCTTC
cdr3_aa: CASSPDPRGYNEQFF

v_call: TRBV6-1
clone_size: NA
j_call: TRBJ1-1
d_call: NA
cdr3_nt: TGTGCCAGCAGTGAAACCCCTGAAGCTTTCTTT
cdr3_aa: CASSETPEAFF

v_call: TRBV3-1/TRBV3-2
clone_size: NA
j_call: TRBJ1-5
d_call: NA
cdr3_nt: TGTGCCAGCAGCCAAGGCCCCGGTGGCAGGTACGCTTTTAGCAATCAGCCCCAGCATTTT
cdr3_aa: CASSQGPGGRYAFSNQPQHF

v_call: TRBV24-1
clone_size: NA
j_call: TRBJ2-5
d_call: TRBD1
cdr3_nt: TGTGCCACCAGTGATTTGGGACAGGACCAAGAGACCCAGTACTTC
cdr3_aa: CATSDLGQDQETQYF

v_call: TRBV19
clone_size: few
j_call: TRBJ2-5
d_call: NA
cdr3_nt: TGTGCCAGTAGTGGGGTAGCCAGCCAGGCCCAGTACTTC
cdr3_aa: CASSGVASQAQYF

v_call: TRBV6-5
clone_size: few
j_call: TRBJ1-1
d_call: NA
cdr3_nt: TGTGCCAGCAGTTACCTCCCGGGAAGAGCGAACACTGAAGCTTTCTTT
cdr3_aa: CASSYLPGRANTEAFF

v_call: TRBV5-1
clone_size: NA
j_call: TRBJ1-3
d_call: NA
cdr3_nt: TGCGCCAGCAGCCCCCACAGGGACTTCTCTGGAAACACCATATATTTT
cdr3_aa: CASSPHRDFSGNTIYF

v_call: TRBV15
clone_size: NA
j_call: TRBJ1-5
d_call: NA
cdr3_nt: TGTGCCACCAGAGACGGGTACCGGGACTCCCTTAATCAGCCCCAGCATTTT
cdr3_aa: CATRDGYRDSLNQPQHF

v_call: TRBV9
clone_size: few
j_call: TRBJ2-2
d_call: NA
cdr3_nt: TGTGCCAGCAGCGTAGCCGCCGGGGAGCTGTTTTTT
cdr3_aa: CASSVAAGELFF

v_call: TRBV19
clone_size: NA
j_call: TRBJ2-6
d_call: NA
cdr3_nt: TGTGCCAGCCTCCCCGGGCCCCCTGGGGCCAACGTCCTGACTTTC
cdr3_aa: CASLPGPPGANVLTF

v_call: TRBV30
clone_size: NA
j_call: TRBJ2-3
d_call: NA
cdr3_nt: TGTGCCTGGAGTGTTCAGGTACACCGTGGGGATACGCAGTATTTT
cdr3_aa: CAWSVQVHRGDTQYF

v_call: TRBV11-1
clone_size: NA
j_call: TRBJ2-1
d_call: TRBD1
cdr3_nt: TGTGCCAGCAGCTTATATGGGACAGGGGGGTACAATGAGCAGTTCTTC
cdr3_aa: CASSLYGTGGYNEQFF

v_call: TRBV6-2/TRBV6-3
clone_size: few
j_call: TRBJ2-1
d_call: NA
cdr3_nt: TGTGCCAGCAGTTACCGGGACCCTAATGAGCAGTTCTTC
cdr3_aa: CASSYRDPNEQFF

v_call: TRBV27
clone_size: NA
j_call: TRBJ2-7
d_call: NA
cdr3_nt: TGTGCCAGCAGTTCGAGCTCCTACGAGCAGTACTTC
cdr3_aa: CASSSSSYEQYF

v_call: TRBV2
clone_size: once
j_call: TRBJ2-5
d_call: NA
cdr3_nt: TGTGCCAGCAGAGGACAGACACAAGAGACCCAGTACTTC
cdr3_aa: CASRGQTQETQYF

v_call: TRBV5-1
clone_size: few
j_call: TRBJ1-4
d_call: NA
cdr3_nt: TGCGCCAGCAGCTTGGCGGGGGGATATGAAAAACTGTTTTTT
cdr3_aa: CASSLAGGYEKLFF

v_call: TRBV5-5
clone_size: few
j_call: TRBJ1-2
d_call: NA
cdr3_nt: TGTGCCAGCAGCCCACTCGGGGTGGGCGGCGGCTATGGCTACACCTTC
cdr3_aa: CASSPLGVGGGYGYTF

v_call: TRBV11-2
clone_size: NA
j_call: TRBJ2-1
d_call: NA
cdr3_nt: TGTGCCAGCAGCCCCGGACAGGGAGGGTTTTTAGCTGAGCAGTTCTTC
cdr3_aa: CASSPGQGGFLAEQFF

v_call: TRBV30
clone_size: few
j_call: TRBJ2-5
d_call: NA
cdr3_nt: TGTGCCTGGAGTGTAGGGGCCGGAGAGACCCAGTACTTC
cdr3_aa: CAWSVGAGETQYF

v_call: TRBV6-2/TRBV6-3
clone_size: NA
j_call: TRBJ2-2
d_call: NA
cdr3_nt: TGTGCCAGCAGTCAGCAGGGGCGCGCCACCGGGGAGCTGTTTTTT
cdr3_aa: CASSQQGRATGELFF

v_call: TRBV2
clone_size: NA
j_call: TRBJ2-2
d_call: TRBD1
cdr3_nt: TGTGCCAGCAGCGGTGACAGGGGATCGACCGGGGAGCTGTTTTTT
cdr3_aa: CASSGDRGSTGELFF

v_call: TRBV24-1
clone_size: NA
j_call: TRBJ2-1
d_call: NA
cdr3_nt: TGTGCCACCAGTGATTTAGCCGTTTCAGGCAATGAGCAGTTCTTC
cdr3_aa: CATSDLAVSGNEQFF

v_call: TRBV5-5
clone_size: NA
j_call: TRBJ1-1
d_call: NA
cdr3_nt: TGTGCCAGCAGCATGGGGGCGGGGAACACTGAAGCTTTCTTT
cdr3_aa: CASSMGAGNTEAFF

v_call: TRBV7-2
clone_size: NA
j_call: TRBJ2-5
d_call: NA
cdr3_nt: TGTGCCAGCAGCTCCCCTACAGGGTACCAAGAGACCCAGTACTTC
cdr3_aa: CASSSPTGYQETQYF

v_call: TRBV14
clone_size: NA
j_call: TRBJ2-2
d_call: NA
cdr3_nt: TGTGCCAGCAGCCCGTCCTATGGTACCGGGGAGCTGTTTTTT
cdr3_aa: CASSPSYGTGELFF

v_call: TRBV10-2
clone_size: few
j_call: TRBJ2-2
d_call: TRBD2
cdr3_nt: TGCGCCAGCAGTGAGCGGGGGGGCACCGGGGAGCTGTTTTTT
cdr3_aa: CASSERGGTGELFF

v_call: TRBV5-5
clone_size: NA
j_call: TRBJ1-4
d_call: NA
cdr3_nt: TGTGCCAGCAGCTTCTGGACGGGGGATGAAAAACTGTTTTTT
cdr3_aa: CASSFWTGDEKLFF

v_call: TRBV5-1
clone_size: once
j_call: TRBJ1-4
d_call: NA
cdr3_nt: TGCGCCAGCAGCTTGGCCGGAGGGTATGAAAAACTGTTTTTT
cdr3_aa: CASSLAGGYEKLFF

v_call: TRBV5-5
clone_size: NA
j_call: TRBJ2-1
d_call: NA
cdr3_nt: TGTGCCAGCAGCTTTGGCTTTGAGCAGTTCTTC
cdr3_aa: CASSFGFEQFF